This TCR beta chain derives from a study of blood T cell repertoires in COVID-19. Overall study: There were acute and convalescent COVID-19 samples, and they came from the United States, Italy and Spain. PBMCs, B-cell-depleted T cells, or T cells were the source of the cDNA or gDNA that made up the material.

The authors' processing: Quantification of nucleated cells was approximated via reference gene primer amplification. Measured with immunoSEQ multiplex PCR; TCRdb has only the in-frame clones, and not every one. V and J calls and clone size are given by that table; D and trimming were obtained from the DNA. The sample lists about 160,000 clones; roughly 90% were seen once. Germline V gene lookup returns CDR1 LNHDA and CDR2 SQIVND (reference sequence). This CDR3 comprises 15 residues. The V gene end was trimmed by 3 bases and the J gene end by 13 bases; junction bases not matched to a gene: 10. This chain links TRBV19 with TRBJ1-6; TRBD1 matches at 9 bases. Material: peripheral blood. The source is a man in his 60s with acute or convalescent COVID-19. CDR3 in DNA: TGTGCCAGTAGTATTAAGGGACAGGGAATTCATCCCCTCCACTTT. This gives the protein CASSIKGQGIHPLHF.